Listed below are T cell receptor beta chains from one sample, sequenced in a study of T cell responses to AZD1222 COVID-19 vaccine. Clones were sequenced by immunoSEQ multiplex PCR, and TCRdb holds only the in-frame ones, with some missing. The sample has approximately 90,000 clones; roughly 87% are singletons. Sequences were derived from peripheral blood, sampled on day 0 of AZD1222 vaccination. The receptors originated from an adult in good health. The conserved cysteine and the conserved F or W are not part of the CDR3 here. Each record gives: V gene, J gene, CDR3 protein.

TRBV19	TRBJ2-1	ASSPATVNNEQF
TRBV18	TRBJ1-2	ASSPGTGNYGYT
TRBV5-1	TRBJ2-2	ASSSQSGTPAGELF
TRBV3-1/TRBV3-2	TRBJ2-5	ASSPRDYQETQY
TRBV29-1	TRBJ2-1	SVQKHNEQF
TRBV11-2	TRBJ1-1	ASSLGPSNSAGRFTEAF
TRBV20-1	TRBJ1-1	SARDVAEAF
TRBV3-1/TRBV3-2	TRBJ1-2	ASSPEGTPPGYGYT
TRBV7-8	TRBJ2-2	ASSPTWGGTNTGELF
TRBV6-5	TRBJ2-5	ASSPREGMETQY
TRBV19	TRBJ2-7	ASKRTSGTYEQY
TRBV7-9	TRBJ2-1	ASSLTGTVAYNEQF
TRBV30	TRBJ1-2	AWSMGTGGYT
TRBV7-6	TRBJ1-5	ASSRFVGPSSNQPQH
TRBV7-2	TRBJ2-7	ASSPGGSGRFEQY
TRBV30	TRBJ1-1	AWSVGLGTEAF
TRBV9	TRBJ2-7	ASSVDSSPLY
TRBV7-9	TRBJ2-1	ASSLTPGWGADYNEQF
TRBV12-3/TRBV12-4	TRBJ1-3	ASRGRAHTIY
TRBV5-6	TRBJ2-1	ASRRDRLSSYNEQF
TRBV6-5	TRBJ2-2	ASKFQGDTGELF
TRBV3-1/TRBV3-2	TRBJ2-7	ASSQDWSYEQY
TRBV7-9	TRBJ2-1	ASSLGMAGQF
TRBV5-4	TRBJ2-3	ASTRGVATDTQY
TRBV6-5	TRBJ1-1	ASSYSGGTEAF
TRBV11-2	TRBJ2-5	ASSLDTGAKGGTQY
TRBV5-1	TRBJ2-5	ASSLRAETQY
TRBV25-1	TRBJ2-5	ASSTLESPQETQY
TRBV28	TRBJ2-2	ASSLPGDNTGELF
TRBV30	TRBJ1-2	AWTRTGGYYGYT
TRBV14	TRBJ2-5	ASSLHVGSSNIETQY
TRBV7-8	TRBJ1-5	ASSPDRDSYFYSNQPQH
TRBV5-5	TRBJ2-6	ASSRNLQGGANVLT
TRBV6-1	TRBJ2-7	ASSEYTGGLYEQY
TRBV15	TRBJ2-1	ATSRERAGVGYNEQF
TRBV10-3	TRBJ1-2	AIKGDRVDPGYT
TRBV5-5	TRBJ2-1	ASSLVQGSNDEQF
TRBV5-4	TRBJ2-5	ASSQGQGGKTQY
TRBV6-5	TRBJ2-3	ASSYGRGLTDTQY
TRBV4-3	TRBJ2-1	ASSQERRGVGVNEQF
TRBV6-2/TRBV6-3	TRBJ2-5	ASSTSGGAAETQY
TRBV12-3/TRBV12-4	TRBJ1-2	ASRVSDRGGYT